This T cell receptor (beta chain) originates from a study of T cells of healthy individuals. CDR1 is MDHEN and CDR2 is SYDVKM in the germline V gene. The CDR3 extends over 16 amino acids. V shed 4 bases and J shed 0 bases, with 15 bases lying between them. This clonotype was counted many times. Each CDR3 protein gets one entry after TCRdb re-called the 5' RACE reads with MiXCR. The sample lists tens of thousands of distinct CDR3 sequences; approximately 4.7% were seen once. The TCR sequence derives from a female donor in good health. This sequence joins TRBV28 and TRBJ1-1; D is perhaps TRBD1 (6 bases). Here the CDR3 reads CASSWDQGHMNTEAFF. The DNA for the CDR3 is TGTGCCAGCAGTTGGGACCAGGGGCACATGAACACTGAAGCTTTCTTT.